This T cell receptor (beta chain) is drawn from a study of shared clonotypes between healthy human individuals. Across the whole study: Researchers assigned three CD4 naive, three CD4 memory, two CD8 naive and one CD8 memory plate to each donor.

The CDR3 length is 15 residues. The V end lost 0 bases, the J end lost 6 bases, and 13 bases lay between the germline ends. Germline loops: CDR1 SGHAT, CDR2 FQDESV (reference sequence). General study points: Sorted-subset samples were not fully sequenced, rarefaction indicated. Limitation of the genetic and exposure-history diversity represented came from the few donors. Sharing across four donors was highest in naive CD4 (roughly 5%) and lowest in memory CD8 (roughly 0.4%).

Profiling relied on immunoSEQ multiplex PCR, and the TCRdb table lists in-frame clones only, not all of them. The table has millions of clones, 85% to 95% seen once. Concerning this clone itself: The antigen is undetermined.

The sequencing sample was made of naive CD4+ T cells sorted from blood. The subset is: CD45RA+ positively selected. This clonotype was sampled from a man aged 18 to 30 in good health. The gene calls are TRBV11-1 and TRBJ2-3; tentative D call: TRBD1 (6 bases). As DNA, the CDR3 is TGTGCCAGCAGCTTAGCCCCAGGGGTAGTGGATACGCAGTATTTT. Protein sequence: CASSLAPGVVDTQYF.